The 29 T cell receptor beta chains below all came from one sample that was sequenced in a study of blood T cells in healthy people across ages. A second PCR of 7 to 11 cycles used a sample-barcoded 5' primer and a J-beta primer mix. TCRdb analysed the 5' RACE reads with MiXCR anew, one entry per CDR3 protein. The table includes around 1.5 million distinct CDR3 sequences, around two fifths detected once. The sample consisted of blood. These receptors originate from a woman aged 18-29 years in good health.

The chain uses TRBV7-9 and TRBJ2-1; 8 bases are shared with TRBD2. This CDR3 has 15 residues. Germline V gives CDR1 SEHNR, CDR2 FQNEAQ (reference sequence). After removal of 11 bases from V and 0 bases from J, the junction contained 9 bases not matched to a gene. CDR3 bases: TGTGCCTCGGGGGCGGGGGGTACCTCCTACAATGAGCAGTTCTTC. It specifies CASGAGGTSYNEQFF.

The chain is built from TRBV9 and TRBJ2-3; 7 bases align to TRBD1. Germline CDR1 is SGDLS and CDR2 is YYNGEE. The CDR3 runs to 15 residues. V gave up 0 bases and J gave up 0 bases; unmatched junction bases: 1. The CDR3 loop reads CASSVEGASTDTQYF. CDR3 coding DNA: TGTGCCAGCAGCGTAGAGGGGGCGAGCACAGATACGCAGTATTTT.

As concerns this clonotype: The junction does not match germline at one end; this may be a read error. The gene calls are TRBV20-1 and TRBJ2-3; TRBD2 aligns across 7 bases. This CDR3 contains 13 residues. Germline values: CDR1 DFQATT, CDR2 SNEGSKA (reference sequence). The CDR3 protein is CSARGLASDTQYF. The CDR3 DNA is TGCAGTGCTAGAGGACTAGCATCTGATACACAGTATTTT.

In its sample, this clonotype was seen a few times. V and J are TRBV10-3 and TRBJ2-5; 11 nucleotides match TRBD2. Germline assignment: CDR1 ENHRY and CDR2 SYGVKD. Germline trimming cut 11 bases from V and 4 bases from J; bases unmatched to any gene: 12. This CDR3 is 15 amino acids long. The CDR3, as DNA: TGTGCCGCCCGTACTAGCGGGGGACGAGGAGAGACCCAGTACTTC. This encodes CAARTSGGRGETQYF.

This clonotype has more than one count but fewer than ten. The chain recombines TRBV5-1 with TRBJ2-7, with D maybe TRBD1 (5 bases). The germline V gene encodes CDR1 SGHRS and CDR2 YFSETQ. The V gene lost 0 bases and the J gene lost 5 bases, with 12 bases spanning the gap. This CDR3 contains 14 residues. CDR3 residues: CASSLASGKDEQYF. The CDR3 DNA reads as TGCGCCAGCAGCTTGGCTTCAGGGAAAGACGAGCAGTACTTC.

This clonotype was observed a handful of times. V is TRBV6-5 and J is TRBJ2-7; TRBD1 aligns across 11 bases. CDR1 and CDR2 from the germline V gene are MNHEY and SVGAGI. The CDR3 consists of 15 residues. Germline trimming cut 6 bases from V and 7 bases from J; bases unmatched to any gene: 11. The CDR3: CASRAGQGVGREQYF. The CDR3 DNA follows: TGTGCCAGCAGAGCGGGACAGGGGGTGGGGAGAGAGCAGTACTTC.

This clonotype was seen once. The chain combines TRBV5-1 with TRBJ2-7, with 11 bases matching TRBD1. In germline, CDR1 is SGHRS, CDR2 YFSETQ. CDR3 length equals 16 residues. With V trimmed by 4 bases and J by 0 bases, 6 bases remained unmatched. In DNA, the CDR3 is TGCGCCAGCAGCGCCCGGACAGGGGGCGACTCCTACGAGCAGTACTTC. Translating it yields CASSARTGGDSYEQYF.

V usage is TRBV21-1 and J usage is TRBJ1-2; TRBD1, as called in the table, went unchecked against the DNA. TRBV21-1 is recorded as a pseudogene. CDR3 length: 19 residues. CDR3 DNA sequence: TGTGCCAGCAGCAGACGCAACCGGGACAGGGGAGGAATCCGCTATGGCTACACCTTC. Residues: CASSRRNRDRGGIRYGYTF.

This clonotype was seen more than once but under ten times. The gene calls are TRBV7-9 and TRBJ2-4, with a possible D match to TRBD1 (6 bases). Germline-derived CDR1 and CDR2 are SEHNR and FQNEAQ (reference sequence). Trimming took 4 bases from V and 0 from J, leaving 13 bases between them. The length of the CDR3 is 16 residues. The CDR3 DNA sequence: TGTGCCAGCAGCTCCTCGACAGGAATAGCCAAAAACATTCAGTACTTC. Its translation is CASSSSTGIAKNIQYF.

This chain joins TRBV20-1 and TRBJ2-5; D gene unclear. The length of the CDR3 is 13 residues. V gave up 3 bases and J gave up 4 bases, with 12 bases separating them. CDR1 is DFQATT, CDR2 SNEGSKA, per germline (reference sequence). The CDR3 sequence is CSASPGMGETQYF. The CDR3 DNA reads TGCAGTGCTAGTCCCGGAATGGGAGAGACCCAGTACTTC.

This clonotype was seen a handful of times. V is TRBV29-1 and J is TRBJ1-6, with D maybe TRBD1 (5 bases). Germline lookup yields CDR1 SQVTM and CDR2 ANQGSEA. The CDR3 covers 16 residues. V lost 5 bases, J lost 5 bases, and 19 bases lay in between. CDR3 protein: CSVPPGTAPNNSPLHF. DNA for the CDR3: TGCAGCGTTCCACCCGGGACGGCACCTAATAATTCACCCCTCCACTTT. Complete variable domain (other parts from reference TRBV29-1 and TRBJ1-6): SAVISQKPSRDICQRGTSLTIQCQVDSQVTMMFWYRQQPGQSLTLIATANQGSEATYESGFVIDKFPISRPNLTFSTLTVSNMSPEDSSIYLCSVPPGTAPNNSPLHFGNGTRLTVT.

This chain uses TRBV9 with TRBJ2-1; 7 bases are a match to TRBD2. CDR3 length equals 15 residues. Losses at the gene ends were 4 bases for V and 0 bases for J; bases not matched to a gene: 4. The V gene's germline CDR1 is SGDLS and CDR2 YYNGEE. CDR3 protein: CASSMSGTSYNEQFF. CDR3 coding DNA: TGTGCCAGCAGCATGAGCGGGACCTCCTACAATGAGCAGTTCTTC.

The rearrangement links TRBV15 to TRBJ1-5; no reliable D call. Germline V gene data show CDR1 as LNHNV and CDR2 as YYDKDF (reference sequence). The CDR3 is 16 amino acids. V lost 3 bases and J lost 2, with 14 bases in between. The DNA for the CDR3 is TGTGCCACCAGCAGCGCCAATACGGTAGGCAATCAGCCCCAGCATTTT. Its protein is CATSSANTVGNQPQHF.

This clonotype showed up just once. The V and J genes are TRBV7-9 and TRBJ2-7; 7 nucleotides agree with TRBD2. The CDR3 consists of 16 residues. Germline V gives CDR1 SEHNR, CDR2 FQNEAQ (reference sequence). J was trimmed by 2 bases and V by 0 bases; bases with no gene match: 7. As DNA, the CDR3 is TGTGCCAGCAGCTTAGCCCTGGGGGGGATGCCCTACGAGCAGTACTTC. It yields the protein CASSLALGGMPYEQYF.

The chain combines TRBV6-1 with TRBJ2-3, with D possibly being TRBD2 (6 bases). Germline V CDR1 and CDR2: MNHNS, SASEGT. CDR3 length: 17 amino acids. With 2 bases removed from V and 2 bases from J, the gap between germline ends came to 17 bases. CDR3 DNA sequence: TGTGCCAGCAGTGAAACGTGGAGAGCGGGTACCACAGATACGCAGTATTTT. Translation: CASSETWRAGTTDTQYF.

The CDR3 region is CASREEGTGNTIYF. CDR3 nucleotide sequence: TGCGCCAGCAGAGAGGAGGGCACTGGAAACACCATATATTTT. V is TRBV5-1 and J is TRBJ1-3; the D is unclear. CDR3 size: 14 residues. The germline V and J ends were trimmed by 5 bases and 2 bases, with 11 bases remaining between them. From germline, CDR1 is SGHRS and CDR2 YFSETQ.

The genes are TRBV5-1 and TRBJ2-3; unclear D gene. With 4 bases removed from V and 7 bases from J, the gap between germline ends came to 10 bases. The CDR3 loop spans 12 amino acids. Germline CDR1 and CDR2: SGHRS and YFSETQ. As DNA, the CDR3 is TGCGCCAGCAGCGTGAACCCTAATACGCAGTATTTT. This translates into CASSVNPNTQYF. Together with reference TRBV5-1 and TRBJ2-3, the CDR3 gives the full variable domain: KAGVTQTPRYLIKTRGQQVTLSCSPISGHRSVSWYQQTPGQGLQFLFEYFSETQRNKGNFPGRFSGRQFSNSRSEMNVSTLELGDSALYLCASSVNPNTQYFGPGTRLTVL.

On this clonotype: Germline and junction disagree at one end, which may indicate a read error. CDR3 protein: CASSYGNSGADVLTF. In DNA form, the CDR3 reads TGTGCCAGCAGTTACGGGAACTCTGGGGCCGACGTCCTGACTTTC. The J gene is TRBJ2-6, the V gene TRBV6-5; D may be TRBD1 (5 bases). CDR3 length: 15 amino acids. Per the germline V gene, CDR1 is MNHEY and CDR2 is SVGAGI.

This CDR3 reads CASSLSFSGAKNIQYF. In DNA, the CDR3 is TGTGCCAGCAGTTTAAGTTTCTCAGGGGCCAAAAACATTCAGTACTTC. The chain recombines TRBV27 with TRBJ2-5; maybe TRBD1 (5 bases). The tail of the sequence fits TRBJ2-4 better, so the J call may be wrong. The germline gives CDR1 MNHEY, CDR2 SMNVEV (reference sequence). The CDR3 consists of 16 residues.

The chain is built from TRBV7-8 and TRBJ2-1; D not certain. V was pared by 3 bases and J by 3 bases, with 6 bases between. From germline, CDR1 is SGHVS and CDR2 FQNEAQ. CDR3 length: 13 residues. CDR3 amino acids: CASSFSLYNEQFF. CDR3 DNA: TGTGCCAGCAGCTTTTCGCTCTACAATGAGCAGTTCTTC.

The rearrangement links TRBV5-1 to TRBJ2-1, with D tentatively TRBD1 (6 bases). With the DNA end fitting TRBJ2-7 better, the J assignment may be wrong. The CDR3 spans 14 residues. Germline V CDR1 and CDR2: SGHRS, YFSETQ. The CDR3: CASSLGQLYNEQYF. The CDR3, as DNA: TGCGCCAGCAGCCTCGGACAGCTCTACAATGAGCAGTACTTC.

This clonotype came up a few times. V is TRBV27 and J is TRBJ2-7; no clear D. The CDR3 length is 17 residues. Deletions cut 5 bases from V and 5 bases from J, with 25 bases between. Germline CDR1 MNHEY, CDR2 SMNVEV (reference sequence). CDR3 in DNA: TGTGCCAGCAGTCCTACCCTGTGGCAGGAAGATTCCCACGAGCAGTACTTC. It specifies CASSPTLWQEDSHEQYF.

V usage is TRBV4-1 and J usage is TRBJ2-7; 10 bases match TRBD2. Germline CDR1 and CDR2: MGHRA and YSYEKL. This CDR3 contains 16 residues. V shed 4 bases and J 6 bases; nucleotides not matched to a gene: 12. The chain's CDR3 is CASSLEGALAGAEQYF. The CDR3 region has the DNA TGCGCCAGCAGCCTCGAGGGGGCCCTAGCGGGGGCCGAGCAGTACTTC.

The chain employs TRBV12-3 or TRBV12-4 and TRBJ2-1; D may be TRBD2 (7 bases). V was clipped by 7 bases and J by 6 bases, with 22 bases between them. There are 16 residues in the CDR3. This chain's CDR3 is CASIPGGAGGANEQFF. The CDR3 nucleotides read TGTGCCAGCATTCCTGGGGGGGCAGGTGGGGCCAATGAGCAGTTCTTC.

This rearrangement joins TRBV5-1 to TRBJ2-3; D might be TRBD2 (5 bases). There are 14 residues in the CDR3. Trimming stripped 2 bases from V and 2 bases from J, with 9 bases between. Germline values: CDR1 SGHRS, CDR2 YFSETQ. The CDR3 spells CASSFWRPTDTQYF. As DNA, the CDR3 is TGCGCCAGCAGCTTTTGGAGGCCCACAGATACGCAGTATTTT. The variable domain in full, completed from reference TRBV5-1 and TRBJ2-3, reads KAGVTQTPRYLIKTRGQQVTLSCSPISGHRSVSWYQQTPGQGLQFLFEYFSETQRNKGNFPGRFSGRQFSNSRSEMNVSTLELGDSALYLCASSFWRPTDTQYFGPGTRLTVL.

This clonotype was seen many times. The chain links TRBV10-2 to TRBJ2-7; D uncertain. The CDR3 extends over 12 amino acids. V was clipped by 5 bases and J by 7 bases, with 12 bases between them. Per the germline V gene, CDR1 is WSHSY and CDR2 is SAAADI. The CDR3 protein is CASSTDRGEQYF. In DNA form, the CDR3 reads TGCGCCAGCAGTACGGATCGTGGGGAGCAGTACTTC.

This clonotype was recorded only once. V gene TRBV3-1 combines with J gene TRBJ2-5, with D possibly matching TRBD2 (6 bases). The germline V gene encodes CDR1 LGHDT and CDR2 YNNKEL (reference sequence). With 5 bases removed from V and 3 bases from J, the gap between germline ends came to 19 bases. The CDR3 loop spans 16 amino acids. CDR3: CASSDRGSVGKETQYF. CDR3 DNA: TGTGCCAGCAGCGATCGGGGGAGCGTTGGTAAAGAGACCCAGTACTTC.

This clonotype was counted only a few times. The chain recombines TRBV11-2 with TRBJ1-2, with 8 bases that match TRBD1. V lost 4 bases to trimming and J lost 7 bases; unmatched junction nucleotides: 8. This CDR3 has 14 amino acids. The germline V gene has CDR1 SGHAT and CDR2 FQNNGV. CDR3 in DNA: TGTGCCAGCAGCTCCCCCCGGACAGGGCCTGGCTACACCTTC. Translation: CASSSPRTGPGYTF.

The chain links TRBV20-1 to TRBJ2-5; TRBD1 matches 11 bases. The V gene's germline CDR1 is DFQATT and CDR2 SNEGSKA (reference sequence). The CDR3 loop spans 14 amino acids. V trimming: 4 bases; J trimming: 7 bases; junction bases outside the gene matches: 8. The CDR3 spells CSAKGQGVGRTQYF. The DNA of the CDR3 is TGCAGTGCTAAGGGACAGGGGGTGGGTCGGACCCAGTACTTC.